The 17 T cell receptor beta chains reported below all come from one sample, sequenced in a study of blood T cell repertoires in COVID-19. Clones were read by immunoSEQ multiplex PCR, and TCRdb kept only the in-frame ones, dropping some. The sample has around 80,000 clones; approximately 80% are singletons. Specimen: peripheral blood. These receptors all stem from a woman in her 70s with acute or convalescent COVID-19.

This sequence joins TRBV5-6 and TRBJ1-3, with 7 bases fitting TRBD1. Germline CDR1 SGHDT, CDR2 YYEEEE. The CDR3 length is 14 residues. The V gene end was trimmed by 4 bases and the J gene end by 2 bases; junction bases not matched to a gene: 3. CDR3 in DNA: TGTGCCAGCAGCGGAACAGGGGCTGGAAACACCATATATTTT. Its translation is CASSGTGAGNTIYF.

Only one count was recorded for this clone. This chain uses TRBV4-1 with TRBJ2-3; D is unclear. Germline-derived CDR1 and CDR2 are MGHRA and YSYEKL. V lost 3 bases and J 6 bases, leaving 10 bases between the germline ends. This CDR3 spans 13 amino acids. CDR3 region: CASSQQDFDTQYF. DNA for the CDR3: TGCGCCAGCAGCCAGCAAGACTTCGATACGCAGTATTTT.

This sequence joins TRBV20-1 and TRBJ2-1; possible D gene TRBD2, 5 bases. With 3 bases removed from V and 4 bases from J, the gap between germline ends came to 19 bases. This CDR3 comprises 16 residues. From germline, CDR1 is DFQATT and CDR2 SNEGSKA (reference sequence). The CDR3 DNA reads TGCAGTGCTAGTATGGCGATGGGGAAGCGGTACAATGAGCAGTTCTTC. Residues: CSASMAMGKRYNEQFF.

A single count supports this clone. The J gene is TRBJ1-4, the V gene TRBV29-1; maybe TRBD1 (5 bases). Between the trimmed V and J ends, which lost 4 bases and 2 bases, there was a span of 14 bases. This CDR3 is 15 amino acids long. Per germline, CDR1 SQVTM and CDR2 ANQGSEA. The CDR3 DNA is TGCAGCGTTGGCCCCGATCGGGGGACTAATGAAAAACTGTTTTTT. It yields the protein CSVGPDRGTNEKLFF.

The V gene is TRBV7-9, the J gene TRBJ1-4; a possible D gene is TRBD1 (5 bases). Trimming took off 1 base at V and 7 bases at J, with 13 bases between the two ends. The V gene's germline CDR1 is SEHNR and CDR2 FQNEAQ (reference sequence). This CDR3 comprises 15 residues. The CDR3 DNA reads as TGTGCCAGCAGCTTAGGTGACCAGGGAGGTGAAAAACTGTTTTTT. It encodes CASSLGDQGGEKLFF. Complete variable domain (other parts from reference TRBV7-9 and TRBJ1-4): DTGVSQNPRHKITKRGQNVTFRCDPISEHNRLYWYRQTLGQGPEFLTYFQNEAQLEKSRLLSDRFSAERPKGSFSTLEIQRTEQGDSAMYLCASSLGDQGGEKLFFGSGTQLSVL.

J is TRBJ2-3 and V is TRBV6-5, with TRBD2 identical over 7 bases. Germline V gene sequence: CDR1 MNHEY, CDR2 SVGAGI. This CDR3 has 14 residues. The V gene end was trimmed by 0 bases and the J gene end by 3 bases; junction bases not matched to a gene: 0. The chain's CDR3 is CASSYSGGTDTQYF. Here the CDR3 DNA reads TGTGCCAGCAGTTACTCCGGGGGGACAGATACGCAGTATTTT.

This clone was counted between two and nine times. V gene TRBV5-6 combines with J gene TRBJ2-7; 9 positions agree with TRBD1. With V trimmed by 0 bases and J by 3 bases, 4 bases remained unmatched. The CDR3 consists of 15 residues. Germline V lookup: CDR1 SGHDT, CDR2 YYEEEE. CDR3 loop: CASSLDRGRSYEQYF. DNA for the CDR3: TGTGCCAGCAGCTTGGACAGGGGGCGTAGCTACGAGCAGTACTTC. Variable domain in full (rest from reference TRBV5-6 and TRBJ2-7): DAGVTQSPTHLIKTRGQQVTLRCSPKSGHDTVSWYQQALGQGPQFIFQYYEEEERQRGNFPDRFSGHQFPNYSSELNVNALLLGDSALYLCASSLDRGRSYEQYFGPGTRLTVT.

This clone has just a few counts. The chain links TRBV6-1 to TRBJ1-2; D possibly corresponds to TRBD1 (6 bases). The CDR3 consists of 13 residues. Trimming pared 3 bases from V and 8 bases from J, leaving 13 bases between. The germline V gene encodes CDR1 MNHNS and CDR2 SASEGT. CDR3 residues: CASSDGTIEGYTF. CDR3 sequence (DNA): TGTGCCAGCAGTGACGGGACAATCGAAGGCTACACCTTC.

V gene TRBV4-1 combines with J gene TRBJ1-2; the match to TRBD1 covers 8 bases. CDR1 is MGHRA and CDR2 is YSYEKL in the germline V gene. V lost 0 bases to trimming and J lost 4 bases; unmatched junction nucleotides: 4. The CDR3 sequence is 15 residues long. DNA of the CDR3: TGCGCCAGCAGCCAAGAAGACAGGGGAACCTATGGCTACACCTTC. This sequence encodes CASSQEDRGTYGYTF.

V and J are TRBV27 and TRBJ1-1; a weak D match, TRBD1 (5 bases). The germline V gene has CDR1 MNHEY and CDR2 SMNVEV (reference sequence). This CDR3 spans 12 amino acids. The V end lost 5 bases, the J end lost 3 bases, and 7 bases lay between the germline ends. The CDR3 sequence is CASSPRDTEAFF. For the CDR3, the DNA is TGTGCCAGCAGTCCCAGGGACACTGAAGCTTTCTTT.

V usage is TRBV6-4 and J usage is TRBJ1-1; the match to TRBD1 covers 9 bases. CDR3 length: 13 amino acids. Germline lookup yields CDR1 MRHNA and CDR2 SNTAGT. V lost 6 bases and J lost 6; bases outside the gene matches: 5. The CDR3 region has the DNA TGTGCCAGCAGAGAGCGGACAGGGGCTGAAGCTTTCTTT. This encodes CASRERTGAEAFF.

The J gene is TRBJ1-1, the V gene TRBV4-2, with 9 positions matching TRBD1. The CDR3 is 16 amino acids. With 0 bases clipped from V and 0 bases from J, the junction kept 2 bases outside the gene matches. Germline CDR1 LGHNA, CDR2 YNFKEQ. The CDR3: CASSQEDRGMNTEAFF. CDR3 nucleotide sequence: TGTGCCAGCAGCCAAGAGGACAGGGGCATGAACACTGAAGCTTTCTTT.

The chain links TRBV24-1 to TRBJ2-1; 9 positions agree with TRBD2. The CDR3 spans 17 residues. Germline V gene lookup returns CDR1 KGHDR and CDR2 SFDVKD. V was clipped by 3 bases and J by 3 bases; unmatched bases: 8. The CDR3 DNA reads as TGTGCCACCAGTGATACGCGGGCTAGCGGGGTCTACAATGAGCAGTTCTTC. Translation gives CATSDTRASGVYNEQFF.

In this sample, this clone turned up once. The CDR3 DNA follows: TGTGCCAGCAGGCCCCAGTCTGGTTATGGCTACACCTTC. Translating gives CASRPQSGYGYTF. The chain employs TRBV2 and TRBJ1-2; D unresolved. The ends were cut back, 6 bases at V and 5 bases at J, with 13 bases in the middle. The CDR3 sequence is 13 residues long. CDR1 SNHLY and CDR2 FYNNEI come from the germline V gene.

This chain joins TRBV7-9 and TRBJ1-1, with 7 bases that match TRBD1. The trim removed 5 bases at V and 4 bases at J, leaving 1 base unmatched. CDR3 length: 12 residues. Per germline, CDR1 SEHNR and CDR2 FQNEAQ (reference sequence). Here the CDR3 reads CASSPGGTEAFF. In DNA form, the CDR3 reads TGTGCCAGCAGCCCAGGGGGCACTGAAGCTTTCTTT.

The chain uses TRBV6-5 and TRBJ1-2, with D unresolved. The CDR3 runs 11 residues. The V gene lost 7 bases and the J gene lost 4 bases, with 7 bases spanning the gap. Germline V gene sequence: CDR1 MNHEY, CDR2 SVGAGI. CDR3 protein: CASKGAYGYTF. The CDR3 DNA follows: TGTGCCAGCAAAGGAGCCTATGGCTACACCTTC.

This chain uses TRBV2 with TRBJ2-1, with 14 bases aligning to TRBD2. Germline-derived CDR1 and CDR2 are SNHLY and FYNNEI. The CDR3 contains 14 residues. V dropped 4 bases and J dropped 8; count of bases not matched to a gene: 1. CDR3 sequence: CASSVGLAGDEQFF. DNA for the CDR3: TGTGCCAGCAGTGTGGGACTAGCGGGGGATGAGCAGTTCTTC.